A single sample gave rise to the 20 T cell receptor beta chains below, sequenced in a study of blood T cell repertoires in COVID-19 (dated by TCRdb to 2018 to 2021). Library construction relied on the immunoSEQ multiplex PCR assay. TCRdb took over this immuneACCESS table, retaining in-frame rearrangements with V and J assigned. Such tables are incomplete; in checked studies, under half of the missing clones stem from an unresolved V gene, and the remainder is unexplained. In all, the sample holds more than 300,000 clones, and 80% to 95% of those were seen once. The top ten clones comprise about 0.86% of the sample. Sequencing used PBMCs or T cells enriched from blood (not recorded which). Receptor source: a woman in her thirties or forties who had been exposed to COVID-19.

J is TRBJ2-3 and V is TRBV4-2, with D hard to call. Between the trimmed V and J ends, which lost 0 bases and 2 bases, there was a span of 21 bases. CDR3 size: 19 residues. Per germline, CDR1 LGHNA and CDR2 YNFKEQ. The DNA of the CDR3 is TGTGCCAGCAGCCAAGAGGGTATATCCTCTGGCGGCTTCACAGATACGCAGTATTTT. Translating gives CASSQEGISSGGFTDTQYF.

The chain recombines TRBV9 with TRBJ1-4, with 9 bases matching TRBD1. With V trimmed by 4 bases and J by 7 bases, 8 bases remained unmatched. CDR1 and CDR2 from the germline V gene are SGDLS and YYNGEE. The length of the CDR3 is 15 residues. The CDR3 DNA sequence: TGTGCCAGCAGCAGCCACAGGGGGCTGAGTGAAAAACTGTTTTTT. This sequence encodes CASSSHRGLSEKLFF.

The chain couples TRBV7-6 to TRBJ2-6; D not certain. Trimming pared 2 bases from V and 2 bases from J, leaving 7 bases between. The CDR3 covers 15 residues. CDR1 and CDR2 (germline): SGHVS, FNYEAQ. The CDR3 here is CASSLYGTGANVLTF. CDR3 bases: TGTGCCAGCAGCTTATACGGTACTGGGGCCAACGTCCTGACTTTC.

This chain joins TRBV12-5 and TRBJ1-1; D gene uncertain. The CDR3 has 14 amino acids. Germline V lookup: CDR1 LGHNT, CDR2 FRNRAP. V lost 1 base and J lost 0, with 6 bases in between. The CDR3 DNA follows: TGTGCTAGTGGTTTGGGGCCCATGAACACTGAAGCTTTCTTT. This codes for CASGLGPMNTEAFF.

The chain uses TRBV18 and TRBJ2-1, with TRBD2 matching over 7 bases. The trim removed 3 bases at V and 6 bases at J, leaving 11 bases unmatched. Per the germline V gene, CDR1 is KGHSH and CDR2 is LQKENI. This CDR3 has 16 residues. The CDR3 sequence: CASSPPGLVTGNEQFF. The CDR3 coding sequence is TGTGCCAGCTCACCCCCCGGACTAGTGACCGGCAATGAGCAGTTCTTC.

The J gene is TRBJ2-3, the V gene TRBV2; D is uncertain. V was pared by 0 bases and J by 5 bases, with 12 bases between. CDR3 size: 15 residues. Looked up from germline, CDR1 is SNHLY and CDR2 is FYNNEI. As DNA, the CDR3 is TGTGCCAGCAGTGAAGCGCTAACCCTTATAGATACGCAGTATTTT. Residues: CASSEALTLIDTQYF.

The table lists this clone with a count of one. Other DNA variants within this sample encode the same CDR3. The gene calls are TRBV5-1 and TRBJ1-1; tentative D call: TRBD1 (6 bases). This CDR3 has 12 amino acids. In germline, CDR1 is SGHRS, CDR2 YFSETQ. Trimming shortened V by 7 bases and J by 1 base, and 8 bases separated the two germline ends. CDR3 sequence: CASSTGNTEAFF. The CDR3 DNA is TGCGCCAGCTCGACAGGGAACACTGAAGCTTTCTTT.

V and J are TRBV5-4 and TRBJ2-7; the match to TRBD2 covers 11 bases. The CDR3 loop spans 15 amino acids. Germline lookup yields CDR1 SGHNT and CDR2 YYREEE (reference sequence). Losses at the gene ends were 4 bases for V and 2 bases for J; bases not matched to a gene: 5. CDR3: CASSRGTSGAYEQYF. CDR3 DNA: TGTGCCAGCAGCCGAGGGACTAGCGGTGCCTACGAGCAGTACTTC.

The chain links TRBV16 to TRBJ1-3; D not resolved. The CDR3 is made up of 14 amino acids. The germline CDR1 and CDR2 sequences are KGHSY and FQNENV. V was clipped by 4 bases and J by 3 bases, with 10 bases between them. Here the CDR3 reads CASSPSASGNTIYF. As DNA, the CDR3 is TGTGCCAGCAGCCCGTCGGCTAGTGGAAACACCATATATTTT.

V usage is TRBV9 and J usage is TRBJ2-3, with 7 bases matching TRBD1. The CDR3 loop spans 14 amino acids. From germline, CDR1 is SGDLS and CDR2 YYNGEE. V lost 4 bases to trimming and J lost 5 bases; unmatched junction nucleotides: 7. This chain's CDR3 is CASSNRQGGDTQYF. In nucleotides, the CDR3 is TGTGCCAGCAGCAACCGACAGGGTGGAGATACGCAGTATTTT.

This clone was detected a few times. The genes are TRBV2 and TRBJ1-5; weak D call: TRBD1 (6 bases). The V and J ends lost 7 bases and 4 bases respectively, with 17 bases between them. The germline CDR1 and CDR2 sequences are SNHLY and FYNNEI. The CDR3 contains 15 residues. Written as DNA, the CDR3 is TGTGCCAGCAATTCCAGGGGATTAGGTAATCAGCCCCAGCATTTT. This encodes CASNSRGLGNQPQHF. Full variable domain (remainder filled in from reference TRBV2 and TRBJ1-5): EPEVTQTPSHQVTQMGQEVILRCVPISNHLYFYWYRQILGQKVEFLVSFYNNEISEKSEIFDDQFSVERPDGSNFTLKIRSTKLEDSAMYFCASNSRGLGNQPQHFGDGTRLSIL.

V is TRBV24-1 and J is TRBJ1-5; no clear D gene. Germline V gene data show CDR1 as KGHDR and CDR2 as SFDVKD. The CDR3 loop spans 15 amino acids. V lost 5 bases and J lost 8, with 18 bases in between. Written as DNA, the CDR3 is TGTGCCACCAGTGGAGGGCAGCTCCCTCCCGAGCCCCAGCATTTT. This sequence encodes CATSGGQLPPEPQHF.

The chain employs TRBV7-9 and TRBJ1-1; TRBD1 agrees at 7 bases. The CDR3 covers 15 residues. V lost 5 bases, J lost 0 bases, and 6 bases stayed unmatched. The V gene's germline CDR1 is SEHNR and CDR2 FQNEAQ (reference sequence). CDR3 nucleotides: TGTGCCAGCAGCGGAAACAGGGGCATGAACACTGAAGCTTTCTTT. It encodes CASSGNRGMNTEAFF.

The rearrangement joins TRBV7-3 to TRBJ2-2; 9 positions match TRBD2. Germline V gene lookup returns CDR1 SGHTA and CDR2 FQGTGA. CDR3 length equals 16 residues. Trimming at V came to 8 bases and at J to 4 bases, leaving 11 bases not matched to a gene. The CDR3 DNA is TGTGCCAGCCAGGGCCCACTAGCGGGTGTCACCGGGGAGCTGTTTTTT. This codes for CASQGPLAGVTGELFF.

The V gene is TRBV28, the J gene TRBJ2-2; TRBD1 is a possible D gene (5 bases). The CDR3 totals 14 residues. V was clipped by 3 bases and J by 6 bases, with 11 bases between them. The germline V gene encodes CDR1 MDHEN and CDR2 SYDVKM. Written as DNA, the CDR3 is TGTGCCAGCAGTTTCGTACAGGAAGCCGGGGAGCTGTTTTTT. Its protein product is CASSFVQEAGELFF. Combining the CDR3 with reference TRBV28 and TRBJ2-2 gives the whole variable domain DVKVTQSSRYLVKRTGEKVFLECVQDMDHENMFWYRQDPGLGLRLIYFSYDVKMKEKGDIPEGYSVSREKKERFSLILESASTNQTSMYLCASSFVQEAGELFFGEGSRLTVL.

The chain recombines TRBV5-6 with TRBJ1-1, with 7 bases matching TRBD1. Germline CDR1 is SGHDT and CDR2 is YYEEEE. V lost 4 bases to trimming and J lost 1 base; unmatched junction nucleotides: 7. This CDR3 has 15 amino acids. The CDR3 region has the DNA TGTGCCAGCAGCATGTGGGACAGAAAGAACACTGAAGCTTTCTTT. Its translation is CASSMWDRKNTEAFF.

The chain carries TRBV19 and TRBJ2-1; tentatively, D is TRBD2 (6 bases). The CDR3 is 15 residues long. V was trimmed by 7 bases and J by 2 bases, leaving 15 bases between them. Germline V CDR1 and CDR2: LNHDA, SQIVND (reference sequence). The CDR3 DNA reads TGTGCCAGTACCCTGTCTAGCGAGACCTACAATGAGCAGTTCTTC. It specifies CASTLSSETYNEQFF.

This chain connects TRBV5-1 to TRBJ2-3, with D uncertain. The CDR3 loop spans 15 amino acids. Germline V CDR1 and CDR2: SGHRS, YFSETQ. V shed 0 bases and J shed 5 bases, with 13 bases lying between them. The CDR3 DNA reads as TGCGCCAGCAGCTTGGAGGCGAGAAGGAGAGATACGCAGTATTTT. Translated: CASSLEARRRDTQYF.

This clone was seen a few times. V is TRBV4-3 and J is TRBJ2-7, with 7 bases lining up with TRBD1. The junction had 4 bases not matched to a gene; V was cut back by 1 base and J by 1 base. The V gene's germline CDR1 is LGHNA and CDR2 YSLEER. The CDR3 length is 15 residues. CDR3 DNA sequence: TGCGCCAGCAGCCAAGTAGCAGGGGGATCCTACGAGCAGTACTTC. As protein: CASSQVAGGSYEQYF.

The CDR3 loop reads CASSPLSQGANQETQYF. CDR3 DNA sequence: TGTGCCAGCTCACCGCTTAGTCAGGGGGCCAACCAAGAGACCCAGTACTTC. The chain combines TRBV18 with TRBJ2-5; 8 positions match TRBD1. The germline V gene has CDR1 KGHSH and CDR2 LQKENI. This CDR3 contains 17 residues. The V and J ends lost 3 bases and 0 bases, in that order; junction bases with no gene match: 9. The entire variable domain, with the rest obtained from reference TRBV18 and TRBJ2-5, is as follows: NAGVMQNPRHLVRRRGQEARLRCSPMKGHSHVYWYRQLPEEGLKFMVYLQKENIIDESGMPKERFSAEFPKEGPSILRIQQVVRGDSAAYFCASSPLSQGANQETQYFGPGTRLLVL.